This T cell receptor beta chain was captured by sequencing in a study of T-cell memory formation after mild COVID-19. Findings of the study overall: Pre-infection memory held some responding clones, suggesting pre-existing cross-reactive T cells responded. Among clones contracting day 15 to 85, CD4/CD8 was balanced, whereas later expanders leaned CD4+.

Germline CDR1 reads DFQATT; CDR2 reads SNEGSKA (reference sequence). Trimming stripped 6 bases from V and 0 bases from J, with 5 bases between. The length of the CDR3 is 11 residues. TCRdb fed the 5' RACE reads into MiXCR, producing one record per CDR3 protein. The repertoire holds approximately 300,000 distinct CDR3 sequences, with about 15% as singletons. On this clonotype: Its target is unknown.

The TCR was taken from a man younger than 35 who had mild COVID-19 (a few samples of this study predate the infection). Cell type and time point are not known. The source material was PBMCs or a T cell subset sorted from them (not recorded which). The V call is TRBV20-1, the J call TRBJ2-5; no clear D gene. CDR3 nucleotide sequence: TGCAGTGCGCCCGACCAAGAGACCCAGTACTTC. Translation: CSAPDQETQYF.